These T cell receptor beta chains were read from a single sample in a study of CD8+ T cells in alopecia areata. This table comes from immunoSEQ multiplex PCR, and its TCRdb copy is limited to in-frame clones, with some not included. Here the sample spans roughly 280,000 clones, 60% being singletons. The material sequenced was CD4+ T cells sorted from blood, taken between weeks 51 and 52, from a patient treated with tofacitinib. Source of these receptors: a human donor with alopecia areata. CDR3s include the opening cysteine and the closing phenylalanine or tryptophan. The order of the fields is clone size, D gene, V gene, J gene, CDR3 protein, CDR3 DNA. A D gene is named only where the DNA matches it firmly. A row's size may be missing; if present it is once, few, many or a size class.

>NA|TRBD2|TRBV6-5|TRBJ2-3
CASTSGGPPHTQYF
TGTGCCAGCACCTCGGGGGGGCCACCCCATACGCAGTATTTT
>NA|NA|TRBV7-9|TRBJ2-4
CASSGQAKNIQYF
TGTGCCAGCAGCGGGCAAGCCAAAAACATTCAGTACTTC
>few|NA|TRBV6-1|TRBJ1-1
CASIRIPGDPEAFF
TGTGCCAGCATACGGATCCCCGGGGACCCTGAAGCTTTCTTT
>NA|NA|TRBV30|TRBJ1-5
CAWSAQGRASNQPQHF
TGTGCCTGGAGTGCCCAGGGGCGGGCAAGCAATCAGCCCCAGCATTTT
>NA|TRBD2|TRBV2|TRBJ2-2
CASSDPGLVTGELFF
TGTGCCAGCAGTGACCCGGGACTAGTCACCGGGGAGCTGTTTTTT
>NA|NA|TRBV6-1|TRBJ1-6
CASRSPGDNSPLHF
TGTGCCAGCCGGAGTCCGGGCGATAATTCACCCCTCCACTTT
>NA|NA|TRBV11-2|TRBJ1-1
CASSWGQNTEAFF
TGTGCCAGCAGCTGGGGACAGAACACTGAAGCTTTCTTT
>once|NA|TRBV5-6|TRBJ2-7
CASSLRPGTFEQYF
TGTGCCAGCAGCTTGAGACCGGGAACCTTCGAGCAGTACTTC
>few|NA|TRBV6-6|TRBJ1-5
CASSFGAGNQPQHF
TGTGCCAGCAGTTTCGGCGCGGGCAATCAGCCCCAGCATTTT
>NA|NA|TRBV5-1|TRBJ2-5
CASSYGGTETQYF
TGCGCCAGCAGCTACGGGGGAACAGAGACCCAGTACTTC
>NA|NA|TRBV19|TRBJ1-1
CASSIRDWITEAFF
TGTGCCAGTAGTATCCGCGATTGGATCACTGAAGCTTTCTTT
>NA|NA|TRBV9|TRBJ1-6
CASSALGQSSSPLHF
TGTGCCAGCAGCGCCCTGGGGCAGTCAAGTTCACCCCTCCACTTT
>NA|TRBD1|TRBV29-1|TRBJ1-2
CSVVTGGSGYTF
TGCAGCGTTGTTACAGGGGGATCCGGCTACACCTTC
>few|NA|TRBV5-1|TRBJ2-5
CASSLEFPRETQYF
TGCGCCAGCAGCTTGGAATTCCCCAGGGAGACCCAGTACTTC
>few|NA|TRBV29-1|TRBJ1-2
CSGDGHYGYTF
TGCAGCGGTGACGGTCACTATGGCTACACCTTC
>NA|NA|TRBV10-2|TRBJ1-2
CASSERTGNGYTF
TGCGCCAGCAGTGAACGTACAGGGAATGGCTACACCTTC
>NA|TRBD1|TRBV7-6|TRBJ1-5
CASSLGTGDQPQHF
TGTGCCAGCAGCTTAGGGACAGGGGATCAGCCCCAGCATTTT
>NA|NA|TRBV15|TRBJ2-7
CATSRDMAAFGEQYF
TGTGCCACCAGCAGAGATATGGCAGCTTTTGGCGAGCAGTACTTC
>NA|TRBD1|TRBV29-1|TRBJ2-2
CSVDRGVGTGELFF
TGCAGCGTCGACAGGGGCGTCGGGACCGGGGAGCTGTTTTTT
>NA|TRBD2|TRBV5-6|TRBJ2-5
CASSPVPGGEETQYF
TGTGCCAGCAGCCCGGTCCCGGGAGGGGAAGAGACCCAGTACTTC
>NA|NA|TRBV7-2|TRBJ1-4
CASSLSPGIVGEKLFF
TGTGCCAGCAGCTTATCCCCCGGAATAGTTGGGGAAAAACTGTTTTTT
>NA|NA|TRBV30|TRBJ1-1
CAWKMGNTEAFF
TGTGCCTGGAAGATGGGGAACACTGAAGCTTTCTTT
>once|NA|TRBV30|TRBJ1-2
CAWSVTDHGYTF
TGTGCCTGGAGTGTGACAGACCATGGCTACACCTTC
>few|NA|TRBV2|TRBJ1-3
CASTLGTSGNTIYF
TGTGCCAGCACCTTGGGGACATCTGGAAACACCATATATTTT
>NA|NA|TRBV7-9|TRBJ1-1
CASSLRTDEAFF
TGTGCCAGCAGCCTGCGGACAGATGAAGCTTTCTTT
>NA|NA|TRBV5-6|TRBJ1-1
CASSLPDSADTEAFF
TGTGCCAGCAGCCTCCCGGACTCTGCTGACACTGAAGCTTTCTTT
>few|TRBD1|TRBV6-6|TRBJ2-1
CASGQGAGNEQFF
TGTGCCAGCGGACAGGGGGCGGGCAATGAGCAGTTCTTC
>many|NA|TRBV4-3|TRBJ1-2
CASSQVSGGAYGYTF
TGCGCCAGCAGCCAAGTATCCGGGGGAGCCTATGGCTACACCTTC
>NA|NA|TRBV2|TRBJ2-1
CASSVEQGNEQFF
TGTGCCAGCAGTGTTGAACAGGGCAATGAGCAGTTCTTC